What follows describes a single T cell receptor (beta chain). What it recognizes is unknown. Assay used: immunoSEQ multiplex PCR; TCRdb lists only in-frame clones, some missing. Of some 33,000 clones listed, about 82% are singletons. The data originate from a study of T cells in localized non-small cell lung cancer. Regarding the study as a whole: Compared with tumor, uninvolved adjacent lung displayed greater T cell clonality, ranking highest overall. There were a median roughly 61 of the top 100 tumor clones appearing in adjacent lung.

Germline V CDR1 and CDR2: ENHRY, SYGVKD. The V gene lost 6 bases and the J gene lost 8 bases, with 16 bases spanning the gap. The CDR3 contains 13 residues. The chain joins TRBV10-3 to TRBJ1-1; D possibly corresponds to TRBD1 (5 bases). This specimen was peripheral blood, taken before any cancer treatment. The clonotype originates from a male donor aged 60 or over with stage III squamous cell lung carcinoma. The CDR3 sequence is CAIRLSGTDEAFF. The CDR3, as DNA: TGTGCCATCAGATTATCCGGGACGGACGAAGCTTTCTTT.